A selection of T cell receptor beta chains follows, all from one sample in a study of T-cell memory formation after mild COVID-19. Via MiXCR, TCRdb re-called the 5' RACE reads, giving one row per CDR3 protein. The table shows about 310,000 distinct CDR3 sequences, with 19% occurring only once. The material sequenced was PBMCs or a T cell subset sorted from them (not recorded which). All receptors derive from a man aged 18-30 years who had mild COVID-19 (a few samples of this study predate the infection). Cell type and time point are not known. The CDR3 runs from the conserved cysteine through the conserved F or W. Fields, in order: clone size, D gene, J gene, V gene, CDR3 protein, CDR3 DNA. A D gene is named only where the DNA matches it firmly. The size field is filled for only some rows; it gives once, few, many or a size class.

-	-	TRBJ1-5	TRBV20-1	CSARQGNQPQHF	TGCAGTGCTAGACAGGGGAATCAGCCCCAGCATTTT
-	-	TRBJ1-5	TRBV7-2	CASSPQIATSNQPQHF	TGTGCCAGCAGCCCCCAGATAGCTACTAGCAATCAGCCCCAGCATTTT
few	TRBD1	TRBJ2-7	TRBV18	CASSPWDRGGDEQYF	TGTGCCAGCTCACCATGGGACAGGGGAGGGGACGAGCAGTACTTC
many	-	TRBJ1-6	TRBV7-9	CASDIAPLHF	TGTGCCAGCGATATTGCACCCCTCCACTTT
-	TRBD1	TRBJ2-7	TRBV6-5	CASSPWTGHF	TGTGCCAGCAGTCCCTGGACAGGGCACTTC
few	TRBD1	TRBJ1-1	TRBV7-2	CASSTDRALTEAFF	TGTGCCAGCAGCACGGACAGGGCGTTGACTGAAGCTTTCTTT
few	TRBD1	TRBJ1-2	TRBV7-2	CASSSRTGGVYGYTF	TGTGCCAGCAGCTCCCGGACAGGGGGGGTCTATGGCTACACCTTC
-	TRBD2	TRBJ2-4	TRBV7-2	CASSLAAGGIVSFGNIQYF	TGTGCCAGCAGCTTAGCCGCGGGGGGGATCGTAAGCTTCGGGAACATTCAGTACTTC
many	-	TRBJ1-1	TRBV24-1	CATSDPDRLEAFF	TGTGCCACCAGTGACCCGGACAGACTTGAAGCTTTCTTT
few	-	TRBJ2-7	TRBV12-3/TRBV12-4	CASSFNRYEQYF	TGTGCCAGCAGTTTCAACCGCTACGAGCAGTACTTC
few	-	TRBJ2-2	TRBV7-7	CASSRRSDREVTGELFF	TGTGCTAGCAGCCGGCGCTCAGACAGGGAGGTCACCGGGGAGCTGTTTTTT
-	TRBD1	TRBJ2-1	TRBV9	CASSVEGTGGEQFF	TGTGCCAGCAGCGTAGAAGGGACAGGGGGAGAGCAGTTCTTC
few	-	TRBJ1-5	TRBV6-1	CASSAGGWQPQHF	TGTGCCAGCAGTGCGGGGGGCTGGCAGCCCCAGCATTTT
-	-	TRBJ2-3	TRBV7-9	CASGASTDTQYF	TGTGCCAGCGGAGCTAGCACAGATACGCAGTATTTT
-	-	TRBJ2-5	TRBV15	CATSGFPGGGTQYF	TGTGCCACCAGTGGGTTTCCCGGCGGTGGGACCCAGTACTTC
few	-	TRBJ2-4	TRBV28	CASRPTAYGGKNIQYF	TGTGCCAGCAGACCAACAGCCTATGGAGGCAAAAACATTCAGTACTTC
-	-	TRBJ2-5	TRBV28	CASSPGTQRAETQYF	TGTGCCAGCTCCCCCGGGACTCAGAGGGCAGAGACCCAGTACTTC
few	-	TRBJ2-3	TRBV5-1	CASNRGASTDTQYF	TGCGCCAGCAATCGAGGAGCTAGCACAGATACGCAGTATTTT
-	-	TRBJ2-7	TRBV12-3/TRBV12-4	CASSFRVGVYEQYF	TGTGCCAGCAGTTTTCGGGTTGGCGTGTACGAGCAGTACTTC
-	TRBD1	TRBJ1-4	TRBV7-6	CASSQTGYNEKLFF	TGTGCCAGCAGCCAGACAGGGTATAATGAAAAACTGTTTTTT
few	-	TRBJ1-1	TRBV2	CASALLGQSNTEAFF	TGTGCCAGCGCTCTTCTCGGACAGTCGAACACTGAAGCTTTCTTT
-	TRBD2	TRBJ2-1	TRBV6-6	CASSPTGGRNEQFF	TGTGCCAGCAGTCCCACCGGGGGGAGGAATGAGCAGTTCTTC
many	-	TRBJ2-2	TRBV11-1	CASSLGRGMVNTGELFF	TGTGCCAGCAGCCTCGGCAGGGGAATGGTAAACACCGGGGAGCTGTTTTTT
few	-	TRBJ1-2	TRBV7-9	CASSLADRGVLGYTF	TGTGCCAGCAGCTTAGCAGATAGGGGCGTCCTTGGCTACACCTTC
few	-	TRBJ2-7	TRBV7-9	CASSRRDQVHEQYF	TGTGCCAGCAGCCGCCGGGACCAAGTCCACGAGCAGTACTTC
-	-	TRBJ2-1	TRBV6-7	CASKGHAWHEQFF	TGTGCCAGCAAAGGGCACGCTTGGCATGAGCAGTTCTTC
few	TRBD2	TRBJ2-4	TRBV19	CATSGAGGPGWAKNIQYF	TGTGCCACCTCGGGAGCGGGGGGCCCTGGCTGGGCCAAAAACATTCAGTACTTC
-	TRBD1	TRBJ2-7	TRBV12-3/TRBV12-4	CASSYTGGPNEQYF	TGTGCCAGCAGCTATACAGGGGGCCCCAACGAGCAGTACTTC
-	-	TRBJ1-6	TRBV6-5	CASSYSTIRHQLGDMNNSPLHF	TGTGCCAGCAGTTACTCGACGATTCGACACCAGTTAGGCGATATGAATAATTCACCCCTCCACTTT
-	-	TRBJ2-3	TRBV7-9	CASAARGGSTDTQYF	TGTGCCAGCGCTGCTAGGGGGGGCTCGACAGATACGCAGTATTTT
-	TRBD1	TRBJ2-7	TRBV27	CASSLLRTGTGVYEQYF	TGTGCCAGCAGTTTATTACGCACCGGGACAGGGGTCTACGAGCAGTACTTC
-	-	TRBJ1-1	TRBV28	CASYLRGEAFF	TGTGCCAGCTACCTACGGGGTGAAGCTTTCTTT
-	TRBD2	TRBJ2-1	TRBV7-9	CASIQFGLAKGLF	TGTGCCAGCATCCAATTCGGACTAGCGAAAGGTCTCTTC
-	TRBD1	TRBJ1-2	TRBV7-9	CASSPKDRGDLYGYTF	TGTGCCAGCAGCCCTAAAGACAGGGGAGACCTCTATGGCTACACCTTC
-	-	TRBJ1-1	TRBV12-3/TRBV12-4	CASSLGSLPRF	TGTGCCAGCAGTTTGGGTTCACTGCCCCGATTT
few	-	TRBJ2-1	TRBV25-1	CASSGQNEQFF	TGTGCCAGCAGTGGGCAAAATGAGCAGTTCTTC
few	-	TRBJ1-5	TRBV20-1	CSARQGLQPQHF	TGCAGTGCTAGACAAGGGTTGCAGCCCCAGCATTTT
-	-	TRBJ1-4	TRBV28	CASSLGVVREKLFF	TGTGCCAGCAGTTTGGGGGTAGTTAGGGAAAAACTGTTTTTT
-	-	TRBJ2-4	TRBV25-1	CASSEYFGPHRFRGTKNIQYF	TGTGCCAGCAGTGAATATTTTGGCCCTCACCGTTTCAGGGGAACCAAAAACATTCAGTACTTC
once	-	TRBJ1-6	TRBV9	CASRLDGNSPLHF	TGTGCCAGCAGACTGGACGGCAATTCACCCCTCCACTTT
few	TRBD2	TRBJ2-7	TRBV12-3/TRBV12-4	CASSRTLAGGTYEQYF	TGTGCCAGCAGCCGTACCCTAGCGGGGGGAACCTACGAGCAGTACTTC
few	TRBD2	TRBJ2-3	TRBV5-1	CASSFGTSVADTQYF	TGCGCCAGCAGCTTCGGGACTAGCGTGGCAGATACGCAGTATTTT
-	-	TRBJ2-3	TRBV6-5	CASAIRRGTDTQYF	TGTGCCAGCGCCATTCGACGAGGCACAGATACGCAGTATTTT
-	-	TRBJ1-1	TRBV11-2	CASSAQGSEAFF	TGTGCCAGCAGCGCCCAGGGCAGCGAAGCTTTCTTT
few	-	TRBJ2-5	TRBV5-5	CASSPPRGETQYF	TGTGCCAGCAGCCCCCCCCGGGGAGAGACCCAGTACTTC
-	-	TRBJ2-1	TRBV21-1	CASSKVRGQSQFF	TGTGCCAGCAGCAAAGTTCGCGGACAGTCGCAGTTCTTC
-	-	TRBJ2-4	TRBV13	CASSSTRWDIQYF	TGTGCCAGCAGCTCTACTAGGTGGGACATTCAGTACTTC
-	-	TRBJ2-2	TRBV7-2	CASSLAPAGELFF	TGTGCCAGCAGCTTAGCCCCCGCCGGGGAGCTGTTTTTT
-	-	TRBJ1-5	TRBV6-6	CASSYSFGGQPQHF	TGTGCCAGCAGTTACTCCTTCGGGGGGCAGCCCCAGCATTTT
-	-	TRBJ2-3	TRBV12-3/TRBV12-4	CASSPFGRSTDTQYF	TGTGCCAGCAGTCCTTTCGGCCGGAGCACAGATACGCAGTATTTT
many	-	TRBJ2-3	TRBV7-3	CASSLTPTDTQYF	TGTGCCAGCAGCTTAACCCCCACAGATACGCAGTATTTT
-	TRBD1	TRBJ1-1	TRBV10-3	CAISPNPGQLRNTEAFF	TGTGCCATCAGCCCTAATCCGGGACAGCTTCGGAACACTGAAGCTTTCTTT
many	-	TRBJ2-5	TRBV5-1	CASSLDGAGETQYF	TGCGCCAGCAGCCTGGACGGGGCCGGGGAGACCCAGTACTTC
-	-	TRBJ1-1	TRBV25-1	CASSEGEAREAFF	TGTGCCAGCAGTGAAGGCGAGGCCAGGGAAGCTTTCTTT